This T cell receptor beta chain appears in the sequencing data of a study of T cell responses to AZD1222 COVID-19 vaccine. The CDR3 loop spans 16 amino acids. The data were produced by immunoSEQ multiplex PCR, yet TCRdb's version contains in-frame clones alone and is incomplete. The sample carries 150,000 or so clones, 85% to 95% recorded once. Study results and limitations: Reportedly, close to half of spike-specific TCRs are directed against unmutated variant regions. Regions 160-218 and 743-854 dominated among vaccine-associated CD4 TCRs spanning spike.

In the case of this clone: Its target is not known.

The rearrangement uses TRBV21-1 and TRBJ2-7; the D call of TRBD1 is as the table states it, not checked on the DNA. TRBV21-1 is an annotated pseudogene. The sequences come from peripheral blood, collected 28 days after the second AZD1222 dose. The TCR originated in an adult who received the AZD1222 COVID-19 vaccine. DNA of the CDR3: TGTGCCAGCAGCAAAAGTAGGACAGGGGAAGGATACGAGCAGTACTTC. Protein: CASSKSRTGEGYEQYF.